This T cell receptor (beta chain) was captured in a study of blood T cells in healthy people across ages. Points from the study as a whole: Using unsorted PBMCs precluded a conclusive naive versus antigen-experienced comparison.

Staff drew ten milliliters of peripheral blood from each donor. Germline CDR1 and CDR2: SQVTM and ANQGSEA. The length of the CDR3 is 13 residues. V lost 6 bases and J 1 base, leaving 12 bases between the germline ends. As for this clonotype: Its antigen is unknown.

The authors ran a second PCR of roughly 6 to 12 cycles using a sample-barcoded 5' primer and a J-beta primer mix. Each cDNA molecule, via a template-switch adaptor with 12 random nucleotides, was tagged. Any given sample supplied a minimum of 3 million CDR3-containing paired-end reads. TCRdb passed the 5' RACE reads through MiXCR, listing each CDR3 protein once. The sample has under 1,000,000 distinct CDR3 sequences; around 50% are singletons. The source is an elderly man in good health. The V gene is TRBV29-1, the J gene TRBJ1-1; D is possibly TRBD1 (5 bases). The sequenced sample was blood. CDR3 nucleotides: TGCAGCGTCGCCGACAGCGGGAACACTGAAGCTTTCTTT. Residues: CSVADSGNTEAFF.